This entry lists 18 T cell receptor beta chains sequenced from one sample in a study of molecular identifiers for immune sequencing clone quantification. One entry per CDR3 protein, called by TCRdb with MiXCR from the PCR reads. The table has approximately 100,000 distinct CDR3 sequences, about 35% seen once. The sample taken for sequencing was naive CD8+ T cells from blood, with Jurkat cell RNA spiked in. Subset meaning: FACS-sorted CD8+CD4-CCR7+CD45RA+ naive T cells. The receptors here all came from a human donor in good health. Some libraries in this study had Jurkat cell RNA spiked in.

The chain couples TRBV6-1 to TRBJ1-1; D is unresolved. Germline V lookup: CDR1 MNHNS, CDR2 SASEGT. Trimming stripped 6 bases from V and 0 bases from J, with 8 bases between. The CDR3 is made up of 13 amino acids. This chain's CDR3 is CASRTGMNTEAFF. In nucleotides, the CDR3 is TGTGCCAGCAGAACCGGCATGAACACTGAAGCTTTCTTT.

This rearrangement joins TRBV27 to TRBJ2-5, with a possible D match to TRBD1 (6 bases). The germline V gene encodes CDR1 MNHEY and CDR2 SMNVEV (reference sequence). The V end was cut by 5 bases, the J end by 1 base, with 20 bases between. The length of the CDR3 is 17 residues. The CDR3 bases are TGTGCCAGCAGTCTTACTACCCCGGGACACTTCCAAGAGACCCAGTACTTC. It yields the protein CASSLTTPGHFQETQYF.

To note about this clonotype: A read error may explain this, as a much larger clone is one base away. The J gene is TRBJ2-3, the V gene TRBV28; D unclear. Trimming removed 2 bases from V and 1 base from J, with 13 bases in between. This CDR3 contains 16 residues. Germline V lookup: CDR1 MDHEN, CDR2 SYDVKM. CDR3 in amino acids: CASSLVGIVGTDTQYF. CDR3 coding DNA: TGTGCCAGCAGTTTAGTAGGCATCGTAGGCACAGATACGCAGTATTTT.

In the case of this clonotype: The junction and the germline gene differ at one end; a read error may be behind it. The V call is TRBV19, the J call TRBJ1-5; weak D call: TRBD1 (6 bases). The CDR3 extends over 17 amino acids. The V gene's germline CDR1 is LNHDA and CDR2 SQIVND (reference sequence). The CDR3 sequence is CACSMSGGAFFNQPQHF. CDR3 DNA: TGTGCCTGTAGTATGAGCGGGGGGGCGTTTTTCAATCAGCCCCAGCATTTT.

This clonotype was seen only once. One junction end disagrees with the germline gene, perhaps due to a read error. This chain uses TRBV20-1 with TRBJ2-3; no reliable D call. Germline V CDR1 and CDR2: DFQATT, SNEGSKA (reference sequence). The CDR3 loop spans 16 amino acids. The CDR3 DNA is TGCAGTGCTAGAGAGACGGCTATCGTAGGCACAGATACGCAGAATTTT. Protein: CSARETAIVGTDTQNF.

This clonotype was counted only a few times. The rearrangement links TRBV19 to TRBJ2-7, with D possibly TRBD1 on 5 matching bases. Between the trimmed V and J ends, which lost 7 bases and 6 bases, there was a span of 10 bases. The length of the CDR3 is 11 residues. From germline, CDR1 is LNHDA and CDR2 SQIVND (reference sequence). DNA for the CDR3: TGTGCCAGTACTCAGGGCGCCGAGCAGTACTTC. It is translated as CASTQGAEQYF.

This chain joins TRBV27 and TRBJ2-3; no firm D call. CDR1 MNHEY and CDR2 SMNVEV come from the germline V gene (reference sequence). The CDR3 length is 11 residues. The V and J ends lost 7 bases and 7 bases respectively, with 9 bases between them. The DNA of the CDR3 is TGTGCCAGCACCAGCGATTATACGCAGTATTTT. The encoded protein is CASTSDYTQYF.

This clonotype showed up many times. J is TRBJ2-5 and V is TRBV7-9; 10 bases line up with TRBD2. The CDR3 consists of 18 residues. The V and J ends lost 5 bases and 0 bases, in that order; junction bases with no gene match: 12. Looked up from germline, CDR1 is SEHNR and CDR2 is FQNEAQ (reference sequence). The CDR3 protein is CASSPRLAGAHYQETQYF. CDR3 sequence (DNA): TGTGCCAGCAGCCCTCGTCTAGCGGGAGCTCATTACCAAGAGACCCAGTACTTC.

In its sample, this clonotype was seen a few times. This chain uses TRBV7-9 with TRBJ1-3; D call uncertain. CDR3 length equals 14 residues. Trimming removed 4 bases at V and 4 bases at J, with 11 bases between. CDR1 is SEHNR, CDR2 FQNEAQ, per germline (reference sequence). The DNA of the CDR3 is TGTGCCAGCAGCTCGCCGGGTTTCGGAAACACCATATATTTT. Its protein is CASSSPGFGNTIYF.

Details on this clonotype: A much larger clone lies one base from this, so it may be a read error. The chain has TRBV25-1 and TRBJ2-7; D remains ambiguous. The CDR3 spans 16 residues. Trimming removed 1 base at V and 5 bases at J, with 18 bases between. Germline V lookup: CDR1 MGHDK, CDR2 SYGVNS. The CDR3, as DNA: TGTGCCAGCAGTGAATTTTCCGGGTCCTACAATGACGAGCAGTACTTC. It encodes CASSEFSGSYNDEQYF.

The CDR3 loop is CASSLRWGEMAATQYF. For the CDR3, the DNA is TGTGCCAGCAGTTTAAGGTGGGGGGAGATGGCAGCTACGCAGTATTTT. The gene calls are TRBV27 and TRBJ2-3; D possibly corresponds to TRBD2 (6 bases). The ends were cut back, 2 bases at V and 8 bases at J, with 20 bases in the middle. The germline CDR1 and CDR2 sequences are MNHEY and SMNVEV (reference sequence). The CDR3 has 16 amino acids.

V and J are TRBV7-3 and TRBJ1-1; a weak D match, TRBD1 (5 bases). Trimming took off 0 bases at V and 6 bases at J, with 11 bases between the two ends. The CDR3 runs 14 residues. The germline V gene has CDR1 SGHTA and CDR2 FQGTGA. This chain's CDR3 is CASSLTGAGSEAFF. The CDR3 nucleotides read TGTGCCAGCAGCTTAACTGGGGCAGGCTCTGAAGCTTTCTTT.

The chain is built from TRBV27 and TRBJ2-3; 7 bases line up with TRBD1. Germline CDR1 reads MNHEY; CDR2 reads SMNVEV (reference sequence). CDR3 length: 13 amino acids. Losses at the gene ends were 4 bases for V and 11 bases for J; bases not matched to a gene: 9. The CDR3 DNA reads TGTGCCAGCAGTTCAATTACAGGGGTGGTGCAGTATTTT. As protein: CASSSITGVVQYF.

This clonotype has just a few counts. The chain joins TRBV2 to TRBJ1-2; tentative D call: TRBD1 (5 bases). Germline V gene sequence: CDR1 SNHLY, CDR2 FYNNEI. This CDR3 region has 14 residues. V dropped 3 bases and J dropped 2 bases, with 10 bases sitting between them. In nucleotides, the CDR3 is TGTGCCAGCAGTGAGTCTGCAGGGAACTATGGCTACACCTTC. Its translation is CASSESAGNYGYTF.

The chain links TRBV13 to TRBJ2-5; maybe TRBD2 (7 bases). V lost 0 bases to trimming and J lost 2 bases, with 10 bases between them. Germline loops: CDR1 PRHDT, CDR2 FYEKMQ (reference sequence). The CDR3 has 15 residues. CDR3 DNA: TGTGCCAGCAGCTTAGGTGGGAGGGGGCAAGAGACCCAGTACTTC. Protein product: CASSLGGRGQETQYF. Variable domain in full (rest from reference TRBV13 and TRBJ2-5): AAGVIQSPRHLIKEKRETATLKCYPIPRHDTVYWYQQGPGQDPQFLISFYEKMQSDKGSIPDRFSAQQFSDYHSELNMSSLELGDSALYFCASSLGGRGQETQYFGPGTRLLVL.

The chain carries TRBV24-1 and TRBJ2-1; D is possibly TRBD1 (5 bases). The CDR3 has 13 residues. V was cut by 5 bases and J by 8 bases, with 12 bases left in between. Germline-derived CDR1 and CDR2 are KGHDR and SFDVKD. CDR3 sequence reads: CATSGPGWDEQFF. The DNA for the CDR3 is TGTGCCACCAGTGGTCCAGGGTGGGATGAGCAGTTCTTC.

Notes on this clonotype: A single base separates this from a much larger clone, so it may be a read error. The chain has TRBV11-2 and TRBJ2-3; tentatively, D is TRBD1 (5 bases). CDR3 length equals 11 residues. The germline CDR1 and CDR2 sequences are SGHAT and FQNNGV. The CDR3 here is CAGRLGLTQYF. CDR3 bases: TGTGCCGGCAGGTTGGGGCTTACGCAGTATTTT.

This clonotype was found many times. V usage is TRBV13 and J usage is TRBJ2-7, with D unclear. From germline, CDR1 is PRHDT and CDR2 FYEKMQ (reference sequence). The CDR3 has 11 residues. The V end lost 0 bases, the J end lost 6 bases, and 3 bases lay between the germline ends. The CDR3 protein is CASSLGAEQYF. Written as DNA, the CDR3 is TGTGCCAGCAGCTTAGGTGCCGAGCAGTACTTC. The variable domain in full, completed from reference TRBV13 and TRBJ2-7, reads AAGVIQSPRHLIKEKRETATLKCYPIPRHDTVYWYQQGPGQDPQFLISFYEKMQSDKGSIPDRFSAQQFSDYHSELNMSSLELGDSALYFCASSLGAEQYFGPGTRLTVT.